One and the same sample provided the 24 T cell receptor beta chains below, sequenced in a study of persistence of HIV-infected CD4 T cells. No cognate antigen is known for these TCRs. Sequencing used immunoSEQ version 4 in survey mode. Data came from immunoSEQ multiplex PCR; TCRdb stores just in-frame clones and leaves some out. This sample yields roughly 64,000 clones, of which more than 70% are seen a single time; under 2% belongs to the top ten. The stimulus was an HIV-1 Gag 15-mer peptide pool, about 1 ug/peptide/mL. Sorted nonresponding memory CD4+ T cells were CD40L-negative, CD69-negative, CD45RO-high. Sequencing used CD4+ T cells sorted from PBMCs after approximately 20-hour stimulation, obtained from a patient who received antiretroviral therapy. The receptors shown here come from an adult man with HIV who was CMV-seropositive.

The genes are TRBV4-2 and TRBJ2-7; no definite D call. The CDR3 length is 15 residues. Germline V gene data show CDR1 as LGHNA and CDR2 as YNFKEQ. Trimming took off 2 bases at V and 0 bases at J, with 11 bases between the two ends. The CDR3 DNA reads TGTGCCAGCAGCCAAAGCGCTAGAAGCTCCTACGAGCAGTACTTC. This encodes CASSQSARSSYEQYF.

The genes are TRBV28 and TRBJ1-1, with a tentative D call TRBD1 (6 bases). The V gene's germline CDR1 is MDHEN and CDR2 SYDVKM. Between the trimmed V and J ends, which lost 5 bases and 0 bases, there was a span of 10 bases. The CDR3 is 14 residues long. The DNA of the CDR3 is TGTGCCAGCAGTCCGGGACACCTGAACACTGAAGCTTTCTTT. Protein product: CASSPGHLNTEAFF.

This clone has just a few counts. Other DNA sequences in this sample translate to the same CDR3. The rearrangement uses TRBV7-9 and TRBJ1-3, with D possibly TRBD1 on 6 matching bases. Germline CDR1 and CDR2: SEHNR and FQNEAQ (reference sequence). The CDR3 runs 14 residues. Trimming removed 5 bases from V and 2 bases from J, with 10 bases in between. CDR3 region: CASSARTAGNTIYF. The CDR3 nucleotides read TGTGCCAGCAGCGCCCGGACAGCTGGAAACACCATATATTTT.

V and J are TRBV28 and TRBJ1-4; D not certain. Germline CDR1 reads MDHEN; CDR2 reads SYDVKM. The CDR3 sequence is 14 residues long. Trimming shortened V by 3 bases and J by 8 bases, and 13 bases separated the two germline ends. As DNA, the CDR3 is TGTGCCAGCAGTTTCGGCAGCGCCAGAGAAAAACTGTTTTTT. It encodes CASSFGSAREKLFF. The full variable domain, in which reference TRBV28 and TRBJ1-4 provide the parts outside the CDR3, is DVKVTQSSRYLVKRTGEKVFLECVQDMDHENMFWYRQDPGLGLRLIYFSYDVKMKEKGDIPEGYSVSREKKERFSLILESASTNQTSMYLCASSFGSAREKLFFGSGTQLSVL.

This rearrangement joins TRBV19 to TRBJ2-1; D is unclear. V gave up 8 bases and J gave up 5 bases, with 13 bases separating them. The germline gives CDR1 LNHDA, CDR2 SQIVND (reference sequence). This CDR3 spans 13 amino acids. CDR3 sequence: CASSVYPHNEQFF. As DNA, the CDR3 is TGTGCCAGTTCCGTATATCCTCACAATGAGCAGTTCTTC.

This chain links TRBV30 with TRBJ1-1; possibly TRBD1 for D (6 bases). Germline V CDR1 and CDR2: GTSNPN, SVGIG (reference sequence). V lost 3 bases and J 5 bases, leaving 13 bases between the germline ends. The CDR3 length is 13 residues. The CDR3 region is CAWRSRGGTEAFF. The CDR3 DNA reads TGTGCCTGGAGATCGAGGGGGGGAACTGAAGCTTTCTTT.

This clone came up once. This sequence joins TRBV7-9 and TRBJ1-1; D perhaps matches TRBD1 (6 bases). This CDR3 is built from 12 residues. The V gene's germline CDR1 is SEHNR and CDR2 FQNEAQ (reference sequence). Between the trimmed V and J ends, which lost 5 bases and 11 bases, there was a span of 15 bases. Here the CDR3 reads CASSPTQGRAFF. The CDR3 bases are TGTGCCAGCAGCCCAACCCAGGGGAGGGCTTTCTTT.

The V call is TRBV28, the J call TRBJ1-1; weak D call: TRBD1 (5 bases). There are 15 residues in the CDR3. With 8 bases removed from V and 5 bases from J, the gap between germline ends came to 21 bases. The germline CDR1 and CDR2 sequences are MDHEN and SYDVKM. The CDR3 region is CASGERRGPGTEAFF. The CDR3 region has the DNA TGTGCCAGCGGGGAGAGGAGGGGCCCCGGGACTGAAGCTTTCTTT.

This clone has just a few counts. This chain uses TRBV3-1 (or the pseudogene TRBV3-2) with TRBJ2-3, with 8 bases matching TRBD1. There are 14 residues in the CDR3. V shed 4 bases and J 6 bases; nucleotides not matched to a gene: 6. Germline V gene lookup returns CDR1 LGHDT and CDR2 YNNKEL (reference sequence). The CDR3 is CASSPDRGADTQYF. In DNA, the CDR3 is TGTGCCAGCAGCCCCGACAGGGGTGCCGATACGCAGTATTTT.

The chain couples TRBV2 to TRBJ1-4, with D possibly matching TRBD1 (5 bases). The germline V gene has CDR1 SNHLY and CDR2 FYNNEI. V dropped 3 bases and J dropped 5 bases, with 13 bases sitting between them. This CDR3 contains 15 residues. CDR3 sequence reads: CASSEGRGINEKLFF. Written as DNA, the CDR3 is TGTGCCAGCAGTGAGGGGAGGGGAATAAATGAAAAACTGTTTTTT.

This chain connects TRBV19 to TRBJ2-4; TRBD1 agrees at 10 bases. Trimming took 4 bases from V and 1 from J; bases not matched to a gene: 13. The CDR3 covers 19 residues. Per the germline V gene, CDR1 is LNHDA and CDR2 is SQIVND (reference sequence). The CDR3 is CASSTSGQGRGTAKNIQYF. The CDR3 DNA is TGTGCCAGTAGTACATCGGGACAGGGGCGTGGTACGGCCAAAAACATTCAGTACTTC.

This chain links TRBV10-3 with TRBJ1-2; TRBD1 is a possible D gene (5 bases). The V end lost 2 bases, the J end lost 8 bases, and 9 bases lay between the germline ends. CDR1 ENHRY and CDR2 SYGVKD come from the germline V gene. This CDR3 is built from 12 residues. The chain's CDR3 is CAISEGGNGYTF. CDR3 sequence (DNA): TGTGCCATCAGTGAGGGGGGTAACGGCTACACCTTC.

The genes are TRBV7-8 and TRBJ2-7; no clear D gene. Trimming shortened V by 1 base and J by 3 bases, and 10 bases separated the two germline ends. The CDR3 contains 14 residues. Germline assignment: CDR1 SGHVS and CDR2 FQNEAQ. CDR3 residues: CASSLERASYEQYF. CDR3 in DNA: TGTGCCAGCAGCTTAGAAAGGGCGAGCTACGAGCAGTACTTC.

Points on this clone: Other DNA sequences in the same sample also yield this CDR3. V and J are TRBV18 and TRBJ2-6; D not certain. The germline V gene encodes CDR1 KGHSH and CDR2 LQKENI. This CDR3 comprises 15 residues. With 3 bases removed from V and 0 bases from J, the gap between germline ends came to 6 bases. The CDR3 region is CASSPRTSGANVLTF. CDR3 coding DNA: TGTGCCAGCTCACCCAGGACCTCTGGGGCCAACGTCCTGACTTTC.

The rearrangement links TRBV2 to TRBJ1-4; 7 bases are a match to TRBD1. The germline V gene encodes CDR1 SNHLY and CDR2 FYNNEI. CDR3 length: 14 residues. The junction had 4 bases not matched to a gene; V was cut back by 7 bases and J by 2 bases. DNA for the CDR3: TGTGCCAGCAAGCAACAGGGGACTAATGAAAAACTGTTTTTT. This encodes CASKQQGTNEKLFF.

This clone was recorded once. This chain connects TRBV7-8 to TRBJ2-3; 7 nucleotides agree with TRBD2. Germline lookup yields CDR1 SGHVS and CDR2 FQNEAQ. V shed 5 bases, J shed 3 bases, and the junction held 5 bases outside the gene matches. CDR3 length: 14 residues. CDR3 nucleotides: TGTGCCAGCAGCCGTGAGCGGGGAACAGATACGCAGTATTTT. It yields the protein CASSRERGTDTQYF.

The chain joins TRBV7-8 to TRBJ2-7; 9 bases agree with TRBD1. This CDR3 is built from 14 residues. V gave up 3 bases and J gave up 4 bases; unmatched junction bases: 4. From germline, CDR1 is SGHVS and CDR2 FQNEAQ. Written as DNA, the CDR3 is TGTGCCAGCAGCTTGGGGACAGGGATTTACGAGCAGTACTTC. Translating gives CASSLGTGIYEQYF.

The genes are TRBV2 and TRBJ2-7, with TRBD2 as a possible D gene (6 bases). The germline CDR1 and CDR2 sequences are SNHLY and FYNNEI. V was cut by 6 bases and J by 7 bases, with 16 bases left in between. The CDR3 spans 13 residues. The CDR3 protein is CASRRGGAGEQYF. The CDR3 bases are TGTGCCAGCAGGAGGGGCGGGGCGGGGGAGCAGTACTTC.

The V and J genes are TRBV28 and TRBJ1-5, with 8 bases identical to TRBD1. After removal of 6 bases from V and 2 bases from J, the junction contained 6 bases not matched to a gene. CDR1 and CDR2 (germline): MDHEN, SYDVKM. The CDR3 sequence is 15 residues long. CDR3 bases: TGTGCCAGCAGCTCGACAGGGGAGGGCAATCAGCCCCAGCATTTT. Translated, it gives CASSSTGEGNQPQHF.

This clone was counted a few times. CDR3 sequence reads: CASSTGTGGYNEQFF. DNA of the CDR3: TGTGCCAGCAGCACCGGGACAGGGGGCTACAATGAGCAGTTCTTC. The chain recombines TRBV5-6 with TRBJ2-1, with 11 bases aligning to TRBD1. The germline CDR1 and CDR2 sequences are SGHDT and YYEEEE. CDR3 size: 15 residues. Unmatched junction bases numbered 3, after V lost 4 bases and J lost 3 bases.

J is TRBJ1-6 and V is TRBV14; D not resolved. This CDR3 is 13 amino acids long. The germline CDR1 and CDR2 sequences are SGHDN and FVKESK. V was cut by 4 bases and J by 5 bases, with 6 bases left in between. The CDR3 DNA sequence: TGTGCCAGCAGCCCACTCCATAATTCACCCCTCCACTTT. Translation gives CASSPLHNSPLHF.

This chain connects TRBV5-1 to TRBJ1-1; D is perhaps TRBD1 (6 bases). The length of the CDR3 is 13 residues. V was cut by 5 bases and J by 1 base, with 9 bases left in between. Looked up from germline, CDR1 is SGHRS and CDR2 is YFSETQ. The CDR3 is CASSEGGNTEAFF. CDR3 nucleotides: TGCGCCAGCAGTGAGGGGGGGAACACTGAAGCTTTCTTT.

This clone was found a few times. J is TRBJ1-1 and V is TRBV19; D remains ambiguous. The germline V and J ends were trimmed by 6 bases and 1 base, with 12 bases remaining between them. The CDR3 consists of 14 residues. Germline V lookup: CDR1 LNHDA, CDR2 SQIVND (reference sequence). In nucleotides, the CDR3 is TGTGCCAGTAGAAGGCTTGACGGGAACACTGAAGCTTTCTTT. It is translated as CASRRLDGNTEAFF.

This clone was found a few times. V usage is TRBV10-3 and J usage is TRBJ1-5, with D maybe TRBD1 (6 bases). The CDR3 has 14 amino acids. Germline CDR1 and CDR2: ENHRY and SYGVKD. Between the trimmed V and J ends, which lost 3 bases and 2 bases, there was a span of 8 bases. CDR3 residues: CAISEQGGNQPQHF. CDR3 bases: TGTGCCATCAGTGAACAGGGCGGCAATCAGCCCCAGCATTTT.